This T cell receptor beta chain was observed in a study of spatial heterogeneity in lung cancer. The overall study: Each distinct TCR and UMI combination averaged more than ten appearances in raw reads.

This clonotype was recorded at least ten times. CDR3 size: 12 residues. V was clipped by 5 bases and J by 5 bases, with 7 bases between them. Described time point: blood at routine non-recurrence follow-up after resection. In the library, each TCR cDNA molecule bore its own unique molecular identifier. TCRdb passed the 5' RACE reads through MiXCR, listing each CDR3 protein once. The sample shows over 95,000 distinct CDR3 sequences, 10% to 11% of them seen only once. The starting material was PBMCs, obtained at follow-up. V usage is TRBV12-3 or TRBV12-4 and J usage is TRBJ1-5; D call uncertain. The TCR comes from a female donor with early-stage non-small cell lung cancer. The CDR3 reads CASSPPYQPQHF. In nucleotides, the CDR3 is TGTGCCAGCAGTCCTCCCTATCAGCCCCAGCATTTT.